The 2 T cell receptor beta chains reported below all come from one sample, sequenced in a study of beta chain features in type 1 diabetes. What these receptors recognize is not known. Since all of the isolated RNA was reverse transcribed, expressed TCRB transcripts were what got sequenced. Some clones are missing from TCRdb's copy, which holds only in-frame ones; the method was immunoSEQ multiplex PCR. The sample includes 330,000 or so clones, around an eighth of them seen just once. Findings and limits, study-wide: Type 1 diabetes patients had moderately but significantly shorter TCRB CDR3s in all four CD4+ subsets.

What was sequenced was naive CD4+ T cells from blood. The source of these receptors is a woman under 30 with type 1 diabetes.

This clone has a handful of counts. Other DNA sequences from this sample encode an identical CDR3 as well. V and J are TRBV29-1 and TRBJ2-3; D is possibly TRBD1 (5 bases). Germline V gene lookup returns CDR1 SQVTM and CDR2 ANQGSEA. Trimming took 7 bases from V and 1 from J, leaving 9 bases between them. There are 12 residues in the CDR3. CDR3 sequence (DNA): TGCAGCGAGGGGCAGGGCACAGATACGCAGTATTTT. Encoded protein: CSEGQGTDTQYF.

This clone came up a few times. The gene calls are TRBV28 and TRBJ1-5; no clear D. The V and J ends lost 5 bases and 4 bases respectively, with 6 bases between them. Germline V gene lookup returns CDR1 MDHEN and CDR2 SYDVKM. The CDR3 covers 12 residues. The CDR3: CASSVVNQPQHF. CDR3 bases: TGTGCCAGCAGTGTCGTGAATCAGCCCCAGCATTTT.